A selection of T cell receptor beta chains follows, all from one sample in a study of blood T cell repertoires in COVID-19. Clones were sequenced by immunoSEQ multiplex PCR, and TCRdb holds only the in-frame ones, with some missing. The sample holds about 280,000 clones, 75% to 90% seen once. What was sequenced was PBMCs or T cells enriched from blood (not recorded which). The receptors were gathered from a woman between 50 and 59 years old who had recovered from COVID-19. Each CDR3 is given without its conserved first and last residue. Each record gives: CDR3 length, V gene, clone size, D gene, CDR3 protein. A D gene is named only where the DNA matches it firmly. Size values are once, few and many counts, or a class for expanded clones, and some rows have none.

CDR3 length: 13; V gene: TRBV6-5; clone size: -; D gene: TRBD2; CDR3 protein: ASQPGLGGTGELF
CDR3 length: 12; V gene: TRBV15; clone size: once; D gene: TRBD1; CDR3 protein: ATSLHRGLETQY
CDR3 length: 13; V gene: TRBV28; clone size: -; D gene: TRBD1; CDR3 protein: ASSFRDRVWQPQH
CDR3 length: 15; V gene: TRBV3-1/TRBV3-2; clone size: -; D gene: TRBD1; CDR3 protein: ASSQGSPGQMNTEAF
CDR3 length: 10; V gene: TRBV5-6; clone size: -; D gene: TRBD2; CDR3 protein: ASSRGAYEQY
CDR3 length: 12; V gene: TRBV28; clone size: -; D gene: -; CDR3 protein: ASTLTYRAYGYT
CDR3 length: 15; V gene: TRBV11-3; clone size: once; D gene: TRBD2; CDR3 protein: ASSLGGAGEGTGELF
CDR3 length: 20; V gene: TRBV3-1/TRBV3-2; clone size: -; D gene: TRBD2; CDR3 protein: ASSQERLSGGAGPGSYNEQF
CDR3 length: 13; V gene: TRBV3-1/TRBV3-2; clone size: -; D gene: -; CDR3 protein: ASSSSGALRGEQY
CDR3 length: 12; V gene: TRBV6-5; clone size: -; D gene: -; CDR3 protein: ASRSRGTGNTIY
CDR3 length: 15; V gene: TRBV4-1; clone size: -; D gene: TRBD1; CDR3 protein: ASSQGRGRSNNSPLH
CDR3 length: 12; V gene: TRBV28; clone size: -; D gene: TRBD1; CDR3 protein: ATKTGSSYNEQF
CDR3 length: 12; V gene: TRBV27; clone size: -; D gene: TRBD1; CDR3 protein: ASSPGTGGNRQF
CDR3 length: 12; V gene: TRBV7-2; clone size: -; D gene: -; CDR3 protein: ASSVVAYGNTIY
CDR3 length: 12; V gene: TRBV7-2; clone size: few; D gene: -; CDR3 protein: ASSSPSSYNEQF
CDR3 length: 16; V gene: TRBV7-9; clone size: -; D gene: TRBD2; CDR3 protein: ASSLVTSGGPSTDTQY
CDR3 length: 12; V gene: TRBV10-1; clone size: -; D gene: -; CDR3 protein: ATKLAMDTGELF
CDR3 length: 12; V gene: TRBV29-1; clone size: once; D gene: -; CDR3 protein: SVVDRGGGYGYT
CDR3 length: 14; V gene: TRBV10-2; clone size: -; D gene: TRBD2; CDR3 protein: ASTSGLAGGTGELF
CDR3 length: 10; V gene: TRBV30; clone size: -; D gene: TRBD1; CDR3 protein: AWSVRGDRAF